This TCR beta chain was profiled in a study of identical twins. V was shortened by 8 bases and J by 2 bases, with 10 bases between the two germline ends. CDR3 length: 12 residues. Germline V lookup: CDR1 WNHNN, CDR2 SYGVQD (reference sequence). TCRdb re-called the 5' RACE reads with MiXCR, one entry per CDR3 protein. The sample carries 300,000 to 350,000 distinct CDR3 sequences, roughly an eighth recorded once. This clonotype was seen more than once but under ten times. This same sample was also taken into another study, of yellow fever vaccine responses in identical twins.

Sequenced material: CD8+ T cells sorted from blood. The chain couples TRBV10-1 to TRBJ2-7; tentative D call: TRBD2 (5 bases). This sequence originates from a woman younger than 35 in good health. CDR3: CASPGSTYEQYF. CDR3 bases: TGCGCCAGCCCGGGGAGCACCTACGAGCAGTACTTC.